These 15 T cell receptor beta chains share one sample of origin, sequenced in a study of cytomegalovirus exposure and HLA in healthy donors. Use of 60 Vbeta and 13 Jbeta primers characterized the PCR. The table came from immunoSEQ multiplex PCR; TCRdb's copy has only in-frame clones and leaves some out. Of 150,000 to 200,000 clones in the sample, approximately 81% were seen once. Sequenced input: PBMCs. The receptors originated from a boy younger than 18 in good health and CMV-seronegative.

This rearrangement joins TRBV20-1 to TRBJ1-1, with a weak D call TRBD1 (6 bases). V lost 4 bases and J lost 6, with 9 bases in between. Germline V gene sequence: CDR1 DFQATT, CDR2 SNEGSKA (reference sequence). The CDR3 loop spans 11 amino acids. CDR3 nucleotides: TGCAGTGCTAATACAGGGCCTGAAGCTTTCTTT. Translating gives CSANTGPEAFF.

This clone was picked up a small number of times. V gene TRBV18 combines with J gene TRBJ2-7, with D perhaps matching TRBD1 (5 bases). The V end was cut by 1 base, the J end by 0 bases, with 10 bases between. The CDR3 runs to 15 residues. Germline lookup yields CDR1 KGHSH and CDR2 LQKENI. In DNA form, the CDR3 reads TGTGCCAGCTCACCACAACAGGTACCCTCCTACGAGCAGTACTTC. Protein: CASSPQQVPSYEQYF.

The V gene is TRBV27, the J gene TRBJ1-2, with TRBD1 matching over 7 bases. The CDR3 is made up of 14 amino acids. V was clipped by 3 bases and J by 8 bases; unmatched bases: 9. Per germline, CDR1 MNHEY and CDR2 SMNVEV (reference sequence). CDR3 protein: CASSFLEGARGYTF. For the CDR3, the DNA is TGTGCCAGCAGTTTCCTGGAGGGGGCCAGGGGCTACACCTTC.

The chain uses TRBV6-6 and TRBJ1-4, with D possibly matching TRBD1 (6 bases). V was pared by 4 bases and J by 5 bases, with 11 bases between. Germline values: CDR1 MNHNY, CDR2 SVGAGI (reference sequence). The CDR3 loop spans 14 amino acids. The CDR3 is CASSSVGQNEKLFF. For the CDR3, the DNA is TGTGCCAGCAGTTCCGTCGGACAGAATGAAAAACTGTTTTTT.

This clone was observed a few times. This chain uses TRBV6-1 with TRBJ1-2; D not resolved. The V gene's germline CDR1 is MNHNS and CDR2 SASEGT. The length of the CDR3 is 15 residues. Trimming stripped 2 bases from V and 4 bases from J, with 14 bases between. CDR3 sequence reads: CASSEYGESSYGYTF. DNA for the CDR3: TGTGCCAGCAGTGAATACGGGGAATCGAGCTATGGCTACACCTTC.

The chain combines TRBV5-1 with TRBJ2-2, with D hard to call. The CDR3 spans 15 residues. Germline V lookup: CDR1 SGHRS, CDR2 YFSETQ. V was trimmed by 4 bases and J by 1 base, leaving 11 bases between them. The CDR3 region has the DNA TGCGCCAGCAGCCAGGCCCGACAGAACACCGGGGAGCTGTTTTTT. Its protein product is CASSQARQNTGELFF.

This clone occurred once. The V call is TRBV7-9, the J call TRBJ1-4; 7 bases line up with TRBD1. The ends lost 4 bases at V and 5 bases at J; junction bases unmatched: 1. This CDR3 is built from 13 residues. Germline loops: CDR1 SEHNR, CDR2 FQNEAQ (reference sequence). The CDR3 sequence: CASSSGQNEKLFF. Written as DNA, the CDR3 is TGTGCCAGCAGCTCGGGACAGAATGAAAAACTGTTTTTT.

This CDR3 reads CASSLQGGVAQTQYF. The CDR3 DNA is TGTGCCAGCAGCTTACAGGGCGGGGTGGCACAGACCCAGTACTTC. The gene calls are TRBV7-3 and TRBJ2-5; tentative D call: TRBD2 (6 bases). V was pared by 2 bases and J by 6 bases, with 16 bases between. The germline V gene has CDR1 SGHTA and CDR2 FQGTGA. This CDR3 has 15 amino acids.

This clone has a single count. V is TRBV30 and J is TRBJ2-7; a possible D gene is TRBD1 (6 bases). V gave up 4 bases and J gave up 2 bases, with 15 bases separating them. Germline lookup yields CDR1 GTSNPN and CDR2 SVGIG (reference sequence). The CDR3 has 14 amino acids. CDR3 in DNA: TGTGCCTGGACGACCTCCAGGGGAACCTACGAGCAGTACTTC. Translated: CAWTTSRGTYEQYF.

J is TRBJ2-1 and V is TRBV7-6, with 8 bases identical to TRBD2. J gave up 4 bases and V 0 bases, and 5 bases lay outside the gene matches. Germline V lookup: CDR1 SGHVS, CDR2 FNYEAQ. CDR3 length: 16 residues. The CDR3 bases are TGTGCCAGCAGCTTAGCTAGCGGGGAGGTTTACAATGAGCAGTTCTTC. This gives the protein CASSLASGEVYNEQFF.

The V and J genes are TRBV11-3 and TRBJ1-6; tentatively, D is TRBD1 (5 bases). From germline, CDR1 is SGHNT and CDR2 YENEEA. V dropped 1 base and J dropped 0 bases, with 19 bases sitting between them. The CDR3 runs 20 residues. The CDR3 nucleotides read TGTGCCAGCAGCTTAGGAATCACGCCAGGGCCCAGCTCCTATAATTCACCCCTCCACTTT. This sequence encodes CASSLGITPGPSSYNSPLHF.

The table lists this clone with a count of one. The J gene is TRBJ2-1, the V gene TRBV7-2; 8 bases are a match to TRBD1. From germline, CDR1 is SGHTA and CDR2 FQGNSA. The ends lost 4 bases at V and 0 bases at J; junction bases unmatched: 5. The CDR3 spans 16 residues. CDR3 coding DNA: TGTGCCAGCAGCTGGGGACAGGCCTTCTCCTACAATGAGCAGTTCTTC. It specifies CASSWGQAFSYNEQFF.

The chain uses TRBV11-2 and TRBJ1-4; D is ambiguous. The CDR3 contains 12 residues. Germline CDR1 reads SGHAT; CDR2 reads FQNNGV. Trimming stripped 0 bases from V and 8 bases from J, with 4 bases between. The CDR3 DNA reads TGTGCCAGCAGCTTAGACGGGGAAAAACTGTTTTTT. This codes for CASSLDGEKLFF.

The rearrangement uses TRBV2 and TRBJ1-3; TRBD1 might be the D (6 bases). The CDR3 has 16 residues. Per the germline V gene, CDR1 is SNHLY and CDR2 is FYNNEI. Trimming pared 7 bases from V and 5 bases from J, leaving 21 bases between. CDR3 nucleotides: TGTGCCAGCACCCAACCGGCAGGGGATAGAAGAAACACCATATATTTT. Encoded protein: CASTQPAGDRRNTIYF.

The chain recombines TRBV7-3 with TRBJ1-1, with a possible D match to TRBD1 (5 bases). Trimming removed 7 bases from V and 1 base from J, with 16 bases in between. This CDR3 region has 15 residues. The germline CDR1 and CDR2 sequences are SGHTA and FQGTGA. Here the CDR3 DNA reads TGTGCCAGCAACATAAGACAGCGATCGAACACTGAAGCTTTCTTT. Its protein product is CASNIRQRSNTEAFF. Combining the CDR3 with reference TRBV7-3 and TRBJ1-1 gives the whole variable domain GAGVSQTPSNKVTEKGKYVELRCDPISGHTALYWYRQSLGQGPEFLIYFQGTGAADDSGLPNDRFFAVRPEGSVSTLKIQRTERGDSAVYLCASNIRQRSNTEAFFGQGTRLTVV.